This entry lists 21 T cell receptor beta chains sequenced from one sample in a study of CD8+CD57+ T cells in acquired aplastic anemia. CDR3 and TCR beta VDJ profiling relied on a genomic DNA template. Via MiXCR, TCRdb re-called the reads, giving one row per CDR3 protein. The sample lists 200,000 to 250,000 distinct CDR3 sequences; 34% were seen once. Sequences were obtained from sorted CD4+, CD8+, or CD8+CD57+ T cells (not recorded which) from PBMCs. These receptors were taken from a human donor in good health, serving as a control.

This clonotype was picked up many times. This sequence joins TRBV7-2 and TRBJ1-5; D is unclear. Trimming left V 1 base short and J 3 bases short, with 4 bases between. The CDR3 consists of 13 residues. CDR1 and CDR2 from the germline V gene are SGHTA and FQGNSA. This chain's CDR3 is CASSLDYNQPQHF. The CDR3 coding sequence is TGTGCCAGCAGCTTAGACTACAATCAGCCCCAGCATTTT.

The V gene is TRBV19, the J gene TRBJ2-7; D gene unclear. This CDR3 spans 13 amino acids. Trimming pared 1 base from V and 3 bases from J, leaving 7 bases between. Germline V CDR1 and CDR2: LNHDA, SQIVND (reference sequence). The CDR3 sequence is CASSIGADYEQYF. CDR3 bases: TGTGCCAGTAGTATAGGTGCGGACTACGAGCAGTACTTC. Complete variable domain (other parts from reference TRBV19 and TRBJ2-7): DGGITQSPKYLFRKEGQNVTLSCEQNLNHDAMYWYRQDPGQGLRLIYYSQIVNDFQKGDIAEGYSVSREKKESFPLTVTSAQKNPTAFYLCASSIGADYEQYFGPGTRLTVT.

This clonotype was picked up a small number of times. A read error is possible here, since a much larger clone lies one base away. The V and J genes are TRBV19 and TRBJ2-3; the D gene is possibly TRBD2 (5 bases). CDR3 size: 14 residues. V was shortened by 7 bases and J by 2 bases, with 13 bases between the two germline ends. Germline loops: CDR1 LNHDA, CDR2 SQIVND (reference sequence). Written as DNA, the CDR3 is TGTGCCAGTACCCTAGGAGGCCTCACAGATACGCAGTATTTT. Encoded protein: CASTLGGLTDTQYF.

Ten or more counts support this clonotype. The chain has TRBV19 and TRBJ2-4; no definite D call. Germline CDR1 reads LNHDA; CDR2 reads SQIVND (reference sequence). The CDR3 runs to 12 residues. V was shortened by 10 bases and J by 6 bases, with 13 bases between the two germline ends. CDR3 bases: TGTGCCACTGAAGCACGCGGAAACATTCAGTACTTC. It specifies CATEARGNIQYF.

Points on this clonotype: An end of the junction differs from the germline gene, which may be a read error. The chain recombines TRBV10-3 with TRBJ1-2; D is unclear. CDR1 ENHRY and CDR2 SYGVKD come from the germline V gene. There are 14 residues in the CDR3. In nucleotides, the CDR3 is TGTGCCAGCAGTGAAGTGGGGATACTCAGTGGCTACACCTTC. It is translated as CASSEVGILSGYTF.

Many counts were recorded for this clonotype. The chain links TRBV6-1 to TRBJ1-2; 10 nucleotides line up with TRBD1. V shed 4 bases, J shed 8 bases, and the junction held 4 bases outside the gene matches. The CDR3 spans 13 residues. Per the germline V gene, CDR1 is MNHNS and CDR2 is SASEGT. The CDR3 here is CASSAGQGKGYTF. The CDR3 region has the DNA TGTGCCAGCAGTGCGGGACAGGGGAAGGGCTACACCTTC.

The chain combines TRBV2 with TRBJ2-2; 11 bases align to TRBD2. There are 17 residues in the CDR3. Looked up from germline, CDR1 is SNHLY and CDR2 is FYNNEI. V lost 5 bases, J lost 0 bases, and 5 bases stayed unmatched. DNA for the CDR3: TGTGCCAGCAGTCCAATGGGACTAGCGGCGAACACCGGGGAGCTGTTTTTT. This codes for CASSPMGLAANTGELFF. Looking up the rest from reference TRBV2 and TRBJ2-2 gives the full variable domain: EPEVTQTPSHQVTQMGQEVILRCVPISNHLYFYWYRQILGQKVEFLVSFYNNEISEKSEIFDDQFSVERPDGSNFTLKIRSTKLEDSAMYFCASSPMGLAANTGELFFGEGSRLTVL.

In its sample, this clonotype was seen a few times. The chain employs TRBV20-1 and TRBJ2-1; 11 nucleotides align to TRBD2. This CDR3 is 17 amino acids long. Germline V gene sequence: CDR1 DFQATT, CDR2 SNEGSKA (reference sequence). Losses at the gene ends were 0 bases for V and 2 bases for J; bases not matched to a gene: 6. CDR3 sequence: CSARDETSGAAYNEQFF. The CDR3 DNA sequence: TGCAGTGCTAGAGATGAGACTAGCGGGGCAGCCTACAATGAGCAGTTCTTC.

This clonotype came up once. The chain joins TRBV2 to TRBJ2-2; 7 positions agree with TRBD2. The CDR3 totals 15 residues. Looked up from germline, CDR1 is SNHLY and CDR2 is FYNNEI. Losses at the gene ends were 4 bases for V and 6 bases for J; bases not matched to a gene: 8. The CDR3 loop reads CASSAGRRGSGELFF. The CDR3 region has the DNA TGTGCCAGCAGTGCCGGGAGGAGGGGATCCGGGGAGCTGTTTTTT.

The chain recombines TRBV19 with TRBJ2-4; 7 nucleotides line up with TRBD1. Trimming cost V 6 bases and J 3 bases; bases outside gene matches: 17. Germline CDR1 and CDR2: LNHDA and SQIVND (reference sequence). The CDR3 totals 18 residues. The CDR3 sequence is CASRPTAWQGVGKNIQYF. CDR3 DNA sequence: TGTGCCAGTAGACCCACAGCGTGGCAGGGGGTTGGCAAAAACATTCAGTACTTC.

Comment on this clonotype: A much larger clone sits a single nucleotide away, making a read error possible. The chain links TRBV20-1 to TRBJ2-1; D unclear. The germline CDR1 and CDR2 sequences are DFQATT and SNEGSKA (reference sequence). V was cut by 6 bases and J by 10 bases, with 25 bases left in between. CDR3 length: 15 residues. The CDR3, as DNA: TGCAGTGCCATAGGCCGGGCAGGATTCCCGCAAGAGCAGTTCTTC. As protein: CSAIGRAGFPQEQFF.

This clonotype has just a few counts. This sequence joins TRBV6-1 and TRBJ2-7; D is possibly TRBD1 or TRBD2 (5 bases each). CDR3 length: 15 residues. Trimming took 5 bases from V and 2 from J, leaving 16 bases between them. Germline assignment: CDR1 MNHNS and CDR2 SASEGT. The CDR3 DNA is TGTGCCAGCAGTACTGGGACCTTGCTTACCTACGAGCAGTACTTC. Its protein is CASSTGTLLTYEQYF.

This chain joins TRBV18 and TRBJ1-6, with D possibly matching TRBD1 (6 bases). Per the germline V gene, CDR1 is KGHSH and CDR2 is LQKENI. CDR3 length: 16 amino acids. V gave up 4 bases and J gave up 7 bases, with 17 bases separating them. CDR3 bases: TGTGCCAGCTCACAAACCACCGGACAGACGAATTCACCCCTCCACTTT. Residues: CASSQTTGQTNSPLHF.

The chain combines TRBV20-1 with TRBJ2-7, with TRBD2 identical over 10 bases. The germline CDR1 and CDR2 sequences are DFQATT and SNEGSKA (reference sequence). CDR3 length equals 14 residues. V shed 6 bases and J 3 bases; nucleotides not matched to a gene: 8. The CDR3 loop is CSAKLAGNYYEQYF. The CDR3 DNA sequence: TGCAGTGCCAAACTAGCGGGGAACTACTACGAGCAGTACTTC.

The DNA of the CDR3 is TGTGCCAGCAGCCAAGATCCGGGGGATGAGCAGTTCTTC. It encodes CASSQDPGDEQFF. This chain uses TRBV3-1 with TRBJ2-1; D may be TRBD2 (6 bases). Germline lookup yields CDR1 LGHDT and CDR2 YNNKEL (reference sequence). The CDR3 loop spans 13 amino acids. The ends were cut back, 0 bases at V and 8 bases at J, with 8 bases in the middle.

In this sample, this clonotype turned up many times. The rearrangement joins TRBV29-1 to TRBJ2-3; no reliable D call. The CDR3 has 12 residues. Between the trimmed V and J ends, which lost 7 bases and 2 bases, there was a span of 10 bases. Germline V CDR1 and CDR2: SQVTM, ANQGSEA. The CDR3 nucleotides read TGCAGCGCCGAACCGGCCACAGATACGCAGTATTTT. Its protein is CSAEPATDTQYF.

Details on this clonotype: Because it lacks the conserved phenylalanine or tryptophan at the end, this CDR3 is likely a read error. The CDR3 DNA reads as TGTGCCAGCAGTCGTGGACAGTACTAC. It codes for CASSRGQYY. The J gene is TRBJ2-5, the V gene TRBV2, with D unclear. Between the trimmed V and J ends, which lost 5 bases and 11 bases, there was a span of 6 bases. CDR1 SNHLY and CDR2 FYNNEI come from the germline V gene. This CDR3 spans 9 amino acids.

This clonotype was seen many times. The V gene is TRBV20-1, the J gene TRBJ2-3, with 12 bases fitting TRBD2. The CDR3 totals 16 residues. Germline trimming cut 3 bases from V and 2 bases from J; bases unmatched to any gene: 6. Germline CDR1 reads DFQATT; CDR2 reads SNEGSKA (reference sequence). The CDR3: CSASVLAGGYTDTQYF. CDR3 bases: TGCAGTGCTAGCGTACTAGCGGGGGGTTACACAGATACGCAGTATTTT.

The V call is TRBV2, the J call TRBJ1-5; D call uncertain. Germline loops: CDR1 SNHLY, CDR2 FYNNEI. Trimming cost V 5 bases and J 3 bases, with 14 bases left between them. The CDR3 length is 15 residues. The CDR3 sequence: CASSSPVGTNQPQHF. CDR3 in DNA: TGTGCCAGCAGTTCCCCCGTTGGTACCAATCAGCCCCAGCATTTT.

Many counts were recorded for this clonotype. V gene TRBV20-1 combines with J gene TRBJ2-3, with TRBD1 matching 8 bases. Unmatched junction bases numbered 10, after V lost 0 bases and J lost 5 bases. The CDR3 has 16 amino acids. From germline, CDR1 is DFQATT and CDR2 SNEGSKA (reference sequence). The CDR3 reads CSARDEGQGVKDTQYF. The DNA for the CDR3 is TGCAGTGCTAGAGATGAAGGACAGGGAGTGAAAGATACGCAGTATTTT.

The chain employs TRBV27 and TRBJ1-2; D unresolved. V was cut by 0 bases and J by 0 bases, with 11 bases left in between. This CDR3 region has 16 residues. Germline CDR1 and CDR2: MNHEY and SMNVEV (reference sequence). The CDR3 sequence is CASSLSPHYSNYGYTF. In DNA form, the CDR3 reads TGTGCCAGCAGTTTATCGCCCCACTATTCTAACTATGGCTACACCTTC.